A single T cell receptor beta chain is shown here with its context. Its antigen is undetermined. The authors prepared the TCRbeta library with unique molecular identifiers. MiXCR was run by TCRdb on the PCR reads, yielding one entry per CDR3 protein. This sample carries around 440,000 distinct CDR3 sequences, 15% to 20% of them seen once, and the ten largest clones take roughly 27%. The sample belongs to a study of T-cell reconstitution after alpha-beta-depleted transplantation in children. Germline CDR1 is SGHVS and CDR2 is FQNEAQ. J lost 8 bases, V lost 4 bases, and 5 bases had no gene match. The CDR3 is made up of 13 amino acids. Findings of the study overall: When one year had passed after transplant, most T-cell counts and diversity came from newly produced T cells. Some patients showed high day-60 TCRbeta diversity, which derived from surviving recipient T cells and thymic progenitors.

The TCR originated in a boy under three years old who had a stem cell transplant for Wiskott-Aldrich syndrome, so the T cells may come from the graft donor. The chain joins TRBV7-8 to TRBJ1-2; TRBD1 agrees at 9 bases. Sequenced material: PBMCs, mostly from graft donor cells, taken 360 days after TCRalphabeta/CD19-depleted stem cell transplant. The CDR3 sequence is CASSSIDRGGYTF. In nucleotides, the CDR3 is TGTGCCAGCAGCTCGATCGACAGGGGGGGCTACACCTTC. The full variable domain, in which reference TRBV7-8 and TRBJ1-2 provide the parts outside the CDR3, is GAGVSQSPRYKVAKRGQDVALRCDPISGHVSLFWYQQALGQGPEFLTYFQNEAQLDKSGLPSDRFFAERPEGSVSTLKIQRTQQEDSAVYLCASSSIDRGGYTFGSGTRLTVV.